The sequence of this T cell receptor beta chain was determined in a study of CD8+CD57+ T cells in acquired aplastic anemia. The overall study: Yields of DNA that came from sorted CD4+ and CD8+ cells averaged about 3 ug.

Findings and caveats of the study: Roughly 29 was the count of CD8+ CDR3 sequences that patients shared with controls.

Genomic DNA acted as the template from which TCR beta VDJ combination and CDR3 sequence profiling were carried out. MiXCR, run by TCRdb on the reads, gives a single entry per CDR3 protein. The repertoire consists of 250,000 to 350,000 distinct CDR3 sequences, with around 60% occurring once and the leading ten covering 7% to 9%. In this sample, this clonotype turned up many times. What it recognizes is unknown. The CDR3 consists of 15 residues. The J segment lost 4 bases and the V segment lost 4 bases, leaving 5 bases of the junction unmatched. Sequencing used sorted CD4+, CD8+, or CD8+CD57+ T cells (not recorded which) from PBMCs. The TCR originated in a human donor with severe aplastic anemia or a healthy control (not recorded which). The V and J genes are TRBV12-3 or TRBV12-4 and TRBJ2-1; 9 bases are shared with TRBD2. CDR3 protein: CASSSNAGGYNEQFF. The CDR3 nucleotides read TGTGCCAGCAGTTCTAATGCGGGGGGGTACAATGAGCAGTTCTTC.